This TCR beta chain was obtained from a study of OX40 agonist ivuxolimab in advanced cancers. Study information: Ivuxolimab, which is an agonistic anti-OX40 (CD134) antibody, was administered to the patients. Study outcomes and limitations: The antigens recognized by the expanded peripheral T cells, that is their antigen specificity, were not determined.

As concerns this clone: No antigen is known for it.

Clones were sequenced by immunoSEQ multiplex PCR, and TCRdb holds only the in-frame ones, with some missing. The profile shows tens of thousands of clones, 80% to 95% of them singletons. A history of autoimmune disease or systemic immunosuppression excluded patients. The starting material was CD4+ or CD8+ T cells sorted from blood, obtained in a trial of the OX40 agonist ivuxolimab. The receptor's source is an adult with an advanced solid tumor such as melanoma, head and neck, liver or kidney cancer.

CDR3 residues: CASSLPFGQGTEAFF. In DNA, the CDR3 is TGCGCCAGCAGCTTACCCTTTGGACAGGGCACTGAAGCTTTCTTT. The chain recombines TRBV5-1 with TRBJ1-1; 8 bases match TRBD1. Germline CDR1 and CDR2: SGHRS and YFSETQ. Trimming cost V 2 bases and J 4 bases; bases outside gene matches: 7. The CDR3 spans 15 residues. Drawing the rest from reference TRBV5-1 and TRBJ1-1, the complete variable domain is KAGVTQTPRYLIKTRGQQVTLSCSPISGHRSVSWYQQTPGQGLQFLFEYFSETQRNKGNFPGRFSGRQFSNSRSEMNVSTLELGDSALYLCASSLPFGQGTEAFFGQGTRLTVV.